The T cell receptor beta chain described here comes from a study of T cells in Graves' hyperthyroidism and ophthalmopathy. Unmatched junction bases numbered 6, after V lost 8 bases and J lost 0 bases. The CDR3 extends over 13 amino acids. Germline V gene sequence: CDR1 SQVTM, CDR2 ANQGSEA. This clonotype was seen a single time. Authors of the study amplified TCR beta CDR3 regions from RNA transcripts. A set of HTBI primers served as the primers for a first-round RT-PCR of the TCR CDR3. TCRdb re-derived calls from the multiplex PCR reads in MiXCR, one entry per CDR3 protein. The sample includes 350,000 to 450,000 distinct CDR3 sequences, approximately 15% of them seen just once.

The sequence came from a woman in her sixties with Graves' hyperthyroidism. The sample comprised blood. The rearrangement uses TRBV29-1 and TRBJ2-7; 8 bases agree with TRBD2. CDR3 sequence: CSQDSGSSYEQYF. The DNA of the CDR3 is TGCAGCCAAGACAGCGGGAGCTCCTACGAGCAGTACTTC.